A selection of T cell receptor beta chains follows, all from one sample in a study of OX40 agonist ivuxolimab in advanced cancers. TCRdb keeps only in-frame clones here, not all; method: immunoSEQ multiplex PCR. The data show more than 75,000 clones, approximately 83% seen once. The sequences come from CD4+ or CD8+ T cells sorted from blood, collected in a trial of the OX40 agonist ivuxolimab. These receptors were collected from an adult with an advanced solid tumor such as melanoma, head and neck, liver or kidney cancer. The CDR3 runs from the conserved cysteine through the conserved F or W. D genes are given only for firm matches. Clone size is not always given. Where it is, it says once, few, many or a class for expanded clones.

DNA: TGTGCCAGCAGTCGACAGACTAGAAACACCATATATTTT
CDR3: CASSRQTRNTIYF
size: .
V: TRBV7-8
D: .
J: TRBJ1-3

DNA: TGTGCCAGCAGCCTAGGCGGGGTCCGTGAAGCTTTCTTT
CDR3: CASSLGGVREAFF
size: .
V: TRBV6-6
D: .
J: TRBJ1-1

DNA: TGTGCCAGCAGCTTAGCAGGATCTAGCAATCAGCCCCAGCATTTT
CDR3: CASSLAGSSNQPQHF
size: .
V: TRBV7-2
D: .
J: TRBJ1-5

DNA: TGTGCCAGCTCACCATCTATCCGTAATTCACCCCTCCACTTT
CDR3: CASSPSIRNSPLHF
size: few
V: TRBV18
D: .
J: TRBJ1-6

DNA: TGCGCCAGCAGCCCCCGGACAGGGAGCGAGCAGTACTTC
CDR3: CASSPRTGSEQYF
size: .
V: TRBV4-1
D: TRBD1
J: TRBJ2-7

DNA: TGCGCCAGCAGCCCGCGTCCCCGAAACCAGGGTGAGCAGTTCTTC
CDR3: CASSPRPRNQGEQFF
size: .
V: TRBV4-3
D: .
J: TRBJ2-1

DNA: TGTGCCAGCAGCTTAGTACAGGGGGCCACTGAAGCTTTCTTT
CDR3: CASSLVQGATEAFF
size: .
V: TRBV7-9
D: TRBD1
J: TRBJ1-1

DNA: TGTGCCAGCAGCTCGACAGGAGACTTTAACTATGGCTACACCTTC
CDR3: CASSSTGDFNYGYTF
size: .
V: TRBV7-9
D: .
J: TRBJ1-2

DNA: TGCGCCAGCAGCTTGCGGCTAACCTACGAGCAGTACTTC
CDR3: CASSLRLTYEQYF
size: .
V: TRBV5-1
D: .
J: TRBJ2-7

DNA: TGTGCCAGCAGCTCCACTAGTGTGAACACCGGGGAGCTGTTTTTT
CDR3: CASSSTSVNTGELFF
size: .
V: TRBV7-3
D: .
J: TRBJ2-2

DNA: TGCAGCGTTCTACGGACGACCAACACTGAAGCTTTCTTT
CDR3: CSVLRTTNTEAFF
size: .
V: TRBV29-1
D: .
J: TRBJ1-1

DNA: TGTGCCAGTAGCGGAGGGGGCCCCACCGGGGAGCTGTTTTTT
CDR3: CASSGGGPTGELFF
size: .
V: TRBV19
D: .
J: TRBJ2-2

DNA: TGCGCCAGCAGCTTCGGACGTGACCAACGGGGGGATACGCAGTATTTT
CDR3: CASSFGRDQRGDTQYF
size: .
V: TRBV5-1
D: .
J: TRBJ2-3

DNA: TGCGCCAGCAGCCAAGTTAGTTACAGGAACACCGGGGAGCTGTTTTTT
CDR3: CASSQVSYRNTGELFF
size: .
V: TRBV4-3
D: .
J: TRBJ2-2

DNA: TGTGCCAGCAGCCTGGGAGTAGGGGATGGCTACACCTTC
CDR3: CASSLGVGDGYTF
size: .
V: TRBV5-6
D: .
J: TRBJ1-2

DNA: TGTGCCAGCAGCTTAATTAGTGAGACCCAGTACTTC
CDR3: CASSLISETQYF
size: .
V: TRBV7-2
D: .
J: TRBJ2-5

DNA: TGTGCCAGCAGCTTATGGGGGAATCAGCCCCAGCATTTT
CDR3: CASSLWGNQPQHF
size: once
V: TRBV11-2
D: .
J: TRBJ1-5

DNA: TGTGCCAGCAGCCTCCTAGCGGGGGGGAACACCGGGGAGCTGTTTTTT
CDR3: CASSLLAGGNTGELFF
size: .
V: TRBV9
D: TRBD2
J: TRBJ2-2

DNA: TGTGCCATCAGTGAGGGACAATCACCCCTCCACTTT
CDR3: CAISEGQSPLHF
size: .
V: TRBV10-3
D: .
J: TRBJ1-6

DNA: TGCAGCGTTGAAGGTTTGGCCCCTCGAAGGGATGAGCAGTTCTTC
CDR3: CSVEGLAPRRDEQFF
size: .
V: TRBV29-1
D: .
J: TRBJ2-1

DNA: TGTGCCAGCAGCCCCTCCCCGGACAGCAATCAGCCCCAGCATTTT
CDR3: CASSPSPDSNQPQHF
size: .
V: TRBV7-2
D: .
J: TRBJ1-5

DNA: TGTGCCAGCAGCCCCCCCGAACTAGCGGGGGGAGAGACCCAGTACTTC
CDR3: CASSPPELAGGETQYF
size: .
V: TRBV21-1
D: .
J: TRBJ2-5

DNA: TGCGCCAGCAGCTTGGGGGACAGGGGGCGGTTAAAAGGAACTGAAGCTTTCTTT
CDR3: CASSLGDRGRLKGTEAFF
size: .
V: TRBV5-1
D: TRBD1
J: TRBJ1-1

DNA: TGTGCCATCAGTGAGTCGAAAAGGGGGCAGCCCCAGCATTTT
CDR3: CAISESKRGQPQHF
size: once
V: TRBV10-3
D: .
J: TRBJ1-5

DNA: TGCAGCGCAGAGGCGGCGGGCAGGGAGATCCTAAGTAGCACAGATACGCAGTATTTT
CDR3: CSAEAAGREILSSTDTQYF
size: .
V: TRBV29-1
D: .
J: TRBJ2-3

DNA: TGTGCCACCAGCAGAGGGGGCGTGGAGACCCAGTACTTC
CDR3: CATSRGGVETQYF
size: few
V: TRBV15
D: .
J: TRBJ2-5

DNA: TGTGCCAGTAGTATTTGGAGCACAGATACGCAGTATTTT
CDR3: CASSIWSTDTQYF
size: .
V: TRBV19
D: .
J: TRBJ2-3

DNA: TGTGCCAGCAGCTCCCCACGGCGGGGGGTAATTGACGAGCAGTACTTC
CDR3: CASSSPRRGVIDEQYF
size: .
V: TRBV5-6
D: TRBD2
J: TRBJ2-7

DNA: TGTGCCAGCAGCCAACAGGTGCGATACGAGCAGTACTTC
CDR3: CASSQQVRYEQYF
size: .
V: TRBV6-5
D: .
J: TRBJ2-7

DNA: TGTGCCAGCAGCCAAGATCCAGCGGGAGACACCGGGGAGCTGTTTTTT
CDR3: CASSQDPAGDTGELFF
size: .
V: TRBV4-2
D: TRBD2
J: TRBJ2-2

DNA: TGTGCCAGCAGATATACAGGGGGTAATCAGCCCCAGCATTTT
CDR3: CASRYTGGNQPQHF
size: .
V: TRBV27
D: TRBD1
J: TRBJ1-5

DNA: TGTGCCAGCAGTTTGCGGCTGAACACTGAAGCTTTCTTT
CDR3: CASSLRLNTEAFF
size: .
V: TRBV27
D: .
J: TRBJ1-1

DNA: TGTGCCAGCAGTTACCCCGGGGGGGGGCGTATGGAAGCTTTCTTT
CDR3: CASSYPGGGRMEAFF
size: .
V: TRBV6-5
D: .
J: TRBJ1-1

DNA: TGTGCCAGCAGCTTGCGAGCGGGAGGAGCAGATACGCAGTATTTT
CDR3: CASSLRAGGADTQYF
size: few
V: TRBV5-4
D: TRBD2
J: TRBJ2-3

DNA: TGTGCCACCAGCAGAGTTACCGGGACAGGGCGGCTATATAGCAATCAGCCCCAGCATTTT
CDR3: CATSRVTGTGRLYSNQPQHF
size: .
V: TRBV15
D: TRBD1
J: TRBJ1-5

DNA: TGTGCCAGCAGCCCCGGGACAGGGTCTGGAGAGACCCAGTACTTC
CDR3: CASSPGTGSGETQYF
size: .
V: TRBV5-5
D: TRBD1
J: TRBJ2-5

DNA: TGTGCCAGCAGCCTCCGTAGGACAGCCATGAACACTGAAGCTTTCTTT
CDR3: CASSLRRTAMNTEAFF
size: .
V: TRBV7-9
D: .
J: TRBJ1-1

DNA: TGTGCTAGTGGTTTAGTATCCCCGGATCAGCCCCAGCATTTT
CDR3: CASGLVSPDQPQHF
size: .
V: TRBV12-5
D: .
J: TRBJ1-5

DNA: TGCAGCGTCCCGGTCACTGAAGCTTTCTTT
CDR3: CSVPVTEAFF
size: once
V: TRBV29-1
D: .
J: TRBJ1-1

DNA: TGCGCCAGCAGCTTGGAAGGAGGGCCGGTCGGGGAGCTGTTTTTT
CDR3: CASSLEGGPVGELFF
size: .
V: TRBV5-1
D: .
J: TRBJ2-2

DNA: TGCGCCAGCAGCTCGCCCTCTCAGGGAAAAAGGCTCGATGGCTACACCTTC
CDR3: CASSSPSQGKRLDGYTF
size: few
V: TRBV5-1
D: .
J: TRBJ1-2

DNA: TGTGCCAGCAGCAGAGGACAGGGGGGAATGTCGGACACTGAAGCTTTCTTT
CDR3: CASSRGQGGMSDTEAFF
size: .
V: TRBV5-6
D: TRBD1
J: TRBJ1-1

DNA: TGTGCCAGCAGCCCGGGACTATGGGGCGAGCAGTACTTC
CDR3: CASSPGLWGEQYF
size: .
V: TRBV5-4
D: TRBD2
J: TRBJ2-7

DNA: TGTGCCAGCAGGGGGGACAATGCCTACGAGCAGTACTTC
CDR3: CASRGDNAYEQYF
size: .
V: TRBV6-5
D: .
J: TRBJ2-7

DNA: TGCGCCAGCAGCTCAACGGCGACTAGTCCCCCATACAATGAGCAGTTCTTC
CDR3: CASSSTATSPPYNEQFF
size: .
V: TRBV5-1
D: .
J: TRBJ2-1

DNA: TGTGCCTGGTCGTCCGAACGTGTTCAAGAGACCCAGTACTTC
CDR3: CAWSSERVQETQYF
size: .
V: TRBV30
D: .
J: TRBJ2-5

DNA: TGTGCCAGCAGGCCCACAGGCCCACCCACAGATACGCAGTATTTT
CDR3: CASRPTGPPTDTQYF
size: .
V: TRBV27
D: .
J: TRBJ2-3

DNA: TGCGCCAGCAGGACTAGCGGCACAGATACGCAGTATTTT
CDR3: CASRTSGTDTQYF
size: .
V: TRBV5-1
D: TRBD2
J: TRBJ2-3

DNA: TGCAGTGCTGACAAACAGCGTGAAGCTTTCTTT
CDR3: CSADKQREAFF
size: .
V: TRBV20-1
D: .
J: TRBJ1-1

DNA: TGTGCCATCAGTCCCGGCGGGGGACAGGGGGCAGGAAAACTGTTTTTT
CDR3: CAISPGGGQGAGKLFF
size: once
V: TRBV10-3
D: TRBD1
J: TRBJ1-4

DNA: TGTGCCAGCAGTTATTCAGACACGGTGAACTATGGCTACACCTTC
CDR3: CASSYSDTVNYGYTF
size: .
V: TRBV6-6
D: .
J: TRBJ1-2

DNA: TGTGCCAGCGGTTCGTTGAGCTCCTACGAGCAGTACTTC
CDR3: CASGSLSSYEQYF
size: .
V: TRBV2
D: .
J: TRBJ2-7